Described below is a single T cell receptor beta chain sequence and its context. This clone appeared a single time. Its binding antigen is unknown. No per-base quality is available; no much larger clone lies one base away. Unmatched junction bases come to 6, with V trimmed by 5 bases and J by 4 bases. Reading from cysteine to phenylalanine, the CDR3 counts 14 amino acids. The sequence is cut down to CDR3 DNA, 42 bases in frame from base 1. CDR1 and CDR2 are read off the germline V gene as SGHDT and YYEEEE. The entry originates in a study of blood T cell repertoires in COVID-19 (dated by TCRdb to 2020 to 2021). General notes on the study: Collaborator samples came from the United States, Italy and Spain and covered acute and convalescent phases of COVID-19. Samples came from the ongoing ImmuneRACE study (first 160 participants) plus 1,254 subjects from 6 global collaborators. Deeply sampled blood TCRbeta repertoires from subjects exposed to, actively infected with, or recovered from COVID-19 were included in the dataset. The prospective study material was composed of cDNA or gDNA derived from T cells, B-cell-depleted T cells, or PBMCs. Sample metadata almost always included a de-identified subject ID, COVID-19 status, age in years and sex. The repertoires were made available in a free public database intended to serve as a resource for research on the immune response to SARS-CoV-2. Where HLA class I and class II types were available, the types were taken from metadata supplied by the sample provider, not from assay-based typing. Broader findings and caveats from the paper: Clinical and demographic metadata were provided uncurated, with the amount varying by source and participant.

The immunoSEQ Assay, a bias-controlled multiplex PCR, was used to amplify TCRbeta CDR3 regions from genomic DNA. Regarding the original processing steps: Nucleated cell counts per sample were estimated from amplification of reference gene primers within the assay. To quantify the absolute abundance of each unique TCRbeta CDR3 rearrangement, sequence reads were collapsed and filtered. Productive Simpson clonality was computed per sample as the square root of Simpson's diversity index over productive rearrangements. Sourced from immuneACCESS, this table was stored by TCRdb with only in-frame sequences that have V and J called. A share of the clones is absent; for the studies checked, an unresolved V gene accounts for under half, and the remainder has no known explanation. D and trimming come from the DNA, and the V and J calls and clone size come from that table. In this sample the table shows about 130,000 clones, 70% to 80% of which occur a single time. 4% to 5% of the sample goes to the ten largest clones.

One collaborating source in Seattle enrolled patients during active infection and followed them longitudinally through the course of disease. Collaborating institutions collected whole blood in K2EDTA tubes following their own protocols. For TCRbeta analysis, collaborator samples were shipped as frozen whole blood, as isolated PBMCs, or as DNA extracted from either sample type. Sequencing was performed on peripheral blood. Rearrangement joined TRBV5-6 to TRBJ1-2; the junction holds 9 bases that match TRBD1. The receptor was derived from a woman in her seventies with COVID-19, enrolled during active disease. Here the CDR3 is given as CASRRQGVSYGYTF. In nucleotide form, the sequence is TGTGCCAGCAGACGACAGGGGGTCTCCTATGGCTACACCTTC.